The clone carrying this TCR beta chain was seen ten or more times. Antigen specificity is unknown. At one end, the junction sequence differs from germline, possibly due to a read error. This sample was taken from a study of response to subunit inactivated influenza vaccine. Study-level findings and limits: T cells newly recruited by each seasonal influenza vaccination are few, the authors suggested.

The CDR3 contains 12 residues. Germline V CDR1 and CDR2: SGHAT, FQNNGV. TCRdb ran MiXCR on the RT-PCR reads and lists one entry per CDR3 protein. This sample has about 610,000 distinct CDR3 sequences, with 12% to 15% found just once. The TCR was taken from a man in his fifties or sixties who received an inactivated influenza vaccine. V usage is TRBV11-2 and J usage is TRBJ2-2, with a weak D call TRBD1 (6 bases). Material: PBMCs from blood, obtained 12 days after vaccination. Here the CDR3 reads CASSLSSGELFF. CDR3 in DNA: TGTGCCAGCAGCTTATCTTCAGGGGAACTGTTTTTT. The whole variable domain, filled in from reference TRBV11-2 and TRBJ2-2, reads EAGVAQSPRYKIIEKRQSVAFWCNPISGHATLYWYQQILGQGPKLLIQFQNNGVVDDSQLPKDRFSAERLKGVDSTLKIQPAKLEDSAVYLCASSLSSGELFFGEGSRLTVL.